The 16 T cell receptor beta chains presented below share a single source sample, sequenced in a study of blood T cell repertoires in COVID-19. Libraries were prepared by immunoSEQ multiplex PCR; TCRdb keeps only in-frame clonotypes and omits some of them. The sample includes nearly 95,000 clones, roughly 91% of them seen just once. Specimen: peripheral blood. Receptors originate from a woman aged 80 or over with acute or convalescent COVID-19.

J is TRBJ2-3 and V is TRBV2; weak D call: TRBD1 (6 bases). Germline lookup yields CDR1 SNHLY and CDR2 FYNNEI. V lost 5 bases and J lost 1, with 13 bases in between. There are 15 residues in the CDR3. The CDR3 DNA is TGTGCCAGCAGTCTGGCAGGGGCCGGCACAGATACGCAGTATTTT. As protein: CASSLAGAGTDTQYF.

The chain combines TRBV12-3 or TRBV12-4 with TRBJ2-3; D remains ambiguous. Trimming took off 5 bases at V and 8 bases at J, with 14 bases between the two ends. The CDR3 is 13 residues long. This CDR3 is CASSPVLTPTQYF. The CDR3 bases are TGTGCCAGCAGTCCAGTGCTCACCCCTACGCAGTATTTT.

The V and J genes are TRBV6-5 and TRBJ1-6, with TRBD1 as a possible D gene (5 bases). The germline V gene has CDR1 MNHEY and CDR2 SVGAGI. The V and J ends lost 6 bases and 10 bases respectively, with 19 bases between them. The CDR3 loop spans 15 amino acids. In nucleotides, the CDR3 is TGTGCCAGCAGCCGCCGGGGGGGTGAGGGGTCACCCCTCCACTTT. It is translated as CASSRRGGEGSPLHF.

The CDR3 coding sequence is TGTGCCAGCAGTGCCGAGAGGCTCACAGATACGCAGTATTTT. Protein sequence: CASSAERLTDTQYF. This chain joins TRBV27 and TRBJ2-3; no definite D call. The CDR3 is 14 residues long. Trimming took 5 bases from V and 2 from J, leaving 11 bases between them. Germline CDR1 reads MNHEY; CDR2 reads SMNVEV (reference sequence).

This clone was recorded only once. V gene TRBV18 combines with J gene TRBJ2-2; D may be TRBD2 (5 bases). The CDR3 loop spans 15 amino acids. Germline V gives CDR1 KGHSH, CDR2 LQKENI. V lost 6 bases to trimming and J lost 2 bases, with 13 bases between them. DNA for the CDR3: TGTGCCAGCTCTCGGGGAGACCTTAACACCGGGGAGCTGTTTTTT. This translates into CASSRGDLNTGELFF.

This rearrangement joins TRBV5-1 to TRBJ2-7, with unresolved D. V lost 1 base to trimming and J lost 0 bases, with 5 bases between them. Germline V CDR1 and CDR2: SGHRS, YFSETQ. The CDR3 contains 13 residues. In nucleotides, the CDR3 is TGCGCCAGCAGCTTGCCCAGCTCCTACGAGCAGTACTTC. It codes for CASSLPSSYEQYF.

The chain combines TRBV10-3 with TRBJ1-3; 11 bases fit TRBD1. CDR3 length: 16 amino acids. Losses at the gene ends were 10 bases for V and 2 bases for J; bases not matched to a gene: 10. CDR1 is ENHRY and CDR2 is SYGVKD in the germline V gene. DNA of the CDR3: TGTGCCAGCCTTAGCGGGACAGGGGGTCCTGGAAACACCATATATTTT. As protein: CASLSGTGGPGNTIYF.

The CDR3 spells CAWTGSPGQGRNTIYF. The DNA of the CDR3 is TGTGCCTGGACCGGTTCTCCGGGACAGGGGCGAAACACCATATATTTT. The rearrangement joins TRBV30 to TRBJ1-3; 10 positions agree with TRBD1. CDR1 GTSNPN and CDR2 SVGIG come from the germline V gene (reference sequence). J lost 5 bases, V lost 4 bases, and 11 bases had no gene match. The CDR3 runs to 16 residues. Full variable domain (remainder filled in from reference TRBV30 and TRBJ1-3): SQTIHQWPATLVQPVGSPLSLECTVEGTSNPNLYWYRQAAGRGLQLLFYSVGIGQISSEVPQNLSASRPQDRQFILSSKKLLLSDSGFYLCAWTGSPGQGRNTIYFGEGSWLTVV.

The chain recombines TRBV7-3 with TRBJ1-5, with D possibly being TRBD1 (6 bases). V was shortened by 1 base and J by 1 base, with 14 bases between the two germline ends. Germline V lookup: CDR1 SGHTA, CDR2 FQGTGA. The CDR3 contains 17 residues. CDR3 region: CASSLIGKDSSNQPQHF. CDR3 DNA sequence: TGTGCCAGCAGCTTAATAGGAAAGGACAGCAGCAATCAGCCCCAGCATTTT.

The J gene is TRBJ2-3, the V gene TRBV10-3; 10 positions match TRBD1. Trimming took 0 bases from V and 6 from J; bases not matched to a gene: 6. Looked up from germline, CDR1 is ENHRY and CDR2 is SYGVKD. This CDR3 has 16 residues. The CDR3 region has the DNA TGTGCCATCAGTGAGTCCGGGACAGGGGTTAAGGATACGCAGTATTTT. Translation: CAISESGTGVKDTQYF.

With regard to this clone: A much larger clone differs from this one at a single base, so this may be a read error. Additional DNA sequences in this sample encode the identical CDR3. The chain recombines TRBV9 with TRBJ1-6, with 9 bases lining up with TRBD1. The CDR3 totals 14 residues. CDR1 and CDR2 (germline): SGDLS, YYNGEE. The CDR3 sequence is CASSATTGGSPLHF. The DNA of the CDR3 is TGTGCTAGCAGCGCCACGACAGGGGGATCACCCCTCCACTTT. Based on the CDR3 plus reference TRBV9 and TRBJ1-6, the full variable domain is DSGVTQTPKHLITATGQRVTLRCSPRSGDLSVYWYQQSLDQGLQFLIQYYNGEERAKGNILERFSAQQFPDLHSELNLSSLELGDSALYFCASSATTGGSPLHFGNGTRLTVT.

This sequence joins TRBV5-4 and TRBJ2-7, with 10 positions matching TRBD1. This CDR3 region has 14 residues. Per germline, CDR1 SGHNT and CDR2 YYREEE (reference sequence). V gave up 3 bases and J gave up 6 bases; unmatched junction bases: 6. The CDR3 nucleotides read TGTGCCAGCAGCTCTGGGACAGGGGAGGTCGAGCAGTACTTC. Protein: CASSSGTGEVEQYF.

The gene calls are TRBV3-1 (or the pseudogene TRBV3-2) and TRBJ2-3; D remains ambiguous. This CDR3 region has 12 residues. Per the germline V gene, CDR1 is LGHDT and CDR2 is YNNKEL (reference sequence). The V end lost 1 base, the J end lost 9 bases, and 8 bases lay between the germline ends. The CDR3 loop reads CASSQAESTQYF. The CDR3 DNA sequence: TGTGCCAGCAGCCAAGCTGAGTCAACGCAGTATTTT.

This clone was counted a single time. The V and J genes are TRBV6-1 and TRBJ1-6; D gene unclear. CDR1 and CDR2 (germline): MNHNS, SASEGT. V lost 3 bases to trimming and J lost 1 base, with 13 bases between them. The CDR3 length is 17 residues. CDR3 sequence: CASSDRAGRSYNSPLHF. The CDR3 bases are TGTGCCAGCAGTGACCGGGCTGGGAGGTCCTATAATTCACCCCTCCACTTT.

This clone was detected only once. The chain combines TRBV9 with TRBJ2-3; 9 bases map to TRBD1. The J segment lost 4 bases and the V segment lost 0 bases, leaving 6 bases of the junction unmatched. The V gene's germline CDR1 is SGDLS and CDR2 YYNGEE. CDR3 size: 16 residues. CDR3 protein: CASSVGDRVGADTQYF. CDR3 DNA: TGTGCCAGCAGCGTAGGGGACAGGGTAGGGGCAGATACGCAGTATTTT.

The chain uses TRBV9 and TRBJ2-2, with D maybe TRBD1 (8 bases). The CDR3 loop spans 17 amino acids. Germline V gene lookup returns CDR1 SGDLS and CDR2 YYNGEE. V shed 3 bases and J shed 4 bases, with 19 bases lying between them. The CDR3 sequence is CASSGQGRGSPTGELFF. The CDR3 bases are TGTGCCAGCAGCGGACAGGGGCGCGGGAGCCCCACCGGGGAGCTGTTTTTT. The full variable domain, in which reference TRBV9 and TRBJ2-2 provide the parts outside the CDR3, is DSGVTQTPKHLITATGQRVTLRCSPRSGDLSVYWYQQSLDQGLQFLIQYYNGEERAKGNILERFSAQQFPDLHSELNLSSLELGDSALYFCASSGQGRGSPTGELFFGEGSRLTVL.